This record concerns one TCR beta chain sequence. The V segment lost 2 bases and the J segment 5 bases; nucleotides outside the gene matches: 3. The length of the CDR3 is 15 residues. Germline assignment: CDR1 MNHEY and CDR2 SMNVEV (reference sequence). The data originate from a study of blood T cell repertoires in COVID-19. This table comes from immunoSEQ multiplex PCR, and its TCRdb copy is limited to in-frame clones, with some not included. This repertoire shows approximately 200,000 clones, about 88% found once; its top ten account for over 1.5%. This TCR was recovered from a man between 65 and 80 years old with acute or convalescent COVID-19. The sequenced sample consisted of peripheral blood. This chain uses TRBV27 with TRBJ2-1, with 10 bases identical to TRBD2. CDR3 region: CASSLLAGVNNEQFF. For the CDR3, the DNA is TGTGCCAGCAGTTTACTAGCGGGAGTAAACAATGAGCAGTTCTTC.